Reported below is one TCR beta chain. This specimen belongs to a study of blood T cell repertoires in COVID-19. Turning to the study itself: Sources were T cells, B-cell-depleted T cells, or PBMCs; the material itself was cDNA or gDNA.

The protocol was immunoSEQ multiplex PCR, while the TCRdb copy is restricted to in-frame clones and leaves out a portion. The sample records about 120,000 clones, 70% to 80% being singletons. With 6 bases removed from V and 2 bases from J, the gap between germline ends came to 17 bases. CDR1 and CDR2 (germline): MNHEY, SMNVEV (reference sequence). The CDR3 extends over 15 amino acids. The sequencing input was peripheral blood. J is TRBJ2-7 and V is TRBV27, with D possibly being TRBD1 (6 bases). This TCR came from a man aged 50 to 60 with acute or convalescent COVID-19. CDR3 loop: CASRLRGQPAYEQYF. CDR3 sequence (DNA): TGTGCCAGCAGACTAAGGGGACAACCCGCCTACGAGCAGTACTTC.